This record concerns one T cell receptor beta chain sequence. Its target is unknown. MiXCR, applied by TCRdb to the reads, yields one record per CDR3 protein. The data hold fewer than 70,000 distinct CDR3 sequences, with around 63% observed a single time. This specimen belongs to a study of type 1 regulatory T cells. Study in general: An in vitro protocol generated T-allo10, a Tr1-enriched, alloantigen-specific CD4 T cell product.

The graft donor-derived T-allo10 cells reportedly recognize host alloantigens, are anergic, and suppress alloantigen-specifically. Germline V gives CDR1 SGHRS, CDR2 YFSETQ. V lost 5 bases, J lost 4 bases, and 13 bases lay in between. CDR3 length equals 13 residues. The receptor's source is a human donor in good health. Sequencing used cultured T cells, either the whole culture or a sorted T cell fraction (not recorded which). Subset meaning: Tr1-enriched cell product generated in vitro against host alloantigens. The chain is built from TRBV5-1 and TRBJ2-7; D unresolved. In nucleotides, the CDR3 is TGCGCCAGCAGTGGGTCAGGAGAATACGAGCAGTACTTC. This translates into CASSGSGEYEQYF.